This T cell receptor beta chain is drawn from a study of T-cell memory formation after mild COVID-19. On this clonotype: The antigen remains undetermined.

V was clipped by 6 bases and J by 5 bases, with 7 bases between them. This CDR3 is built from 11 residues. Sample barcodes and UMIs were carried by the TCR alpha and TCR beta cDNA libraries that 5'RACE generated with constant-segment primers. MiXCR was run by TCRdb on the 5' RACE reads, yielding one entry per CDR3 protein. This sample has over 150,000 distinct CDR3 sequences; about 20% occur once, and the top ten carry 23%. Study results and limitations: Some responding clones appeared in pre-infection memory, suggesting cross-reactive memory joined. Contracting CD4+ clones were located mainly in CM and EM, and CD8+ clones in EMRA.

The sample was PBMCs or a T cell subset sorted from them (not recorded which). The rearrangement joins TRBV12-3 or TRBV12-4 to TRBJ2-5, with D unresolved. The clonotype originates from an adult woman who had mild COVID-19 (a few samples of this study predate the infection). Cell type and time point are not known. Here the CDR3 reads CASSRRETQYF. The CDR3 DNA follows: TGTGCCAGCAGCCGGCGGGAGACCCAGTACTTC.